This T cell receptor (beta chain) is from a study of shared clonotypes between healthy human individuals (dated by TCRdb to about 2020). With regard to the full study: The cohort included three men and two women between 18 and 49 years of age. For each donor, CD4 naive and CD4 memory were each run on three plates, CD8 naive on two plates, and CD8 memory on one plate. To estimate repertoire size and how much clonotype sharing occurs between individuals, the study deeply sequenced the blood TCR repertoires of several healthy adults. Libraries were prepared and TCR repertoires were sequenced by different laboratories using diverse techniques, in order to increase sequencing depth and limit assay-specific biases. Leukapheresis yielded between about 0.8 and 8.9 billion PBMCs per donor. General study outcomes and caveats: Naive subsets generally had larger estimated clonotype richness than memory subsets. The small number of donors limited the genetic and exposure-history diversity represented. Rarefaction of sorted-subset datasets indicated incomplete sequencing despite the large sequencing depth. When several donors were compared, the shared fraction of clonotypes was approximately 5% for naive CD4, about 4% for naive CD8, roughly 2.3% for memory CD4, and 0.35% to 0.4% for memory CD8. Sampling was restricted to blood, and TCR repertoires in tissue are likely to differ from TCR repertoires in blood. Clonotypes shared by all four sorted-subset donors showed higher generation probabilities than non-shared clonotypes. Pairwise subsampling indicated that sequencing depth was expected to affect the degree of clonotype sharing among donors.

The germline V gene gives CDR1 as MDHEN and CDR2 as SYDVKM. The CDR3 measures 12 amino acids from cysteine to phenylalanine. Just the 36-base CDR3 DNA is kept, in frame starting at base 1. The trim is 1 base for V and 11 bases for J, with a gap of 11 bases between the germline ends. TCR CDR3 regions were amplified from genomic DNA by multiplex PCR using the deep immunoSEQ assay. Extracted genomic DNA from each cell subset was distributed evenly across all wells of several immunoSEQ 96-well plates, and each plate was treated as a replicate. For sorted subsets, each replicate PCR was loaded with roughly 200 ng genomic DNA, equivalent to some 27,000 T cell genomes. The purified libraries were quantified using a Qubit 3.0 fluorometer, sized with a Bioanalyzer 2100, and then quantified again using the KAPA Library Quantification kit. Every immunoSEQ 96-well plate was sequenced on a dedicated single-read 150-cycle Illumina NextSeq 550 flow cell. The authors' analysis ran thus. Because the immunoSEQ output held only junctional sequences and lacked quality scores, the filtering could not match the filtering applied to full-length reads. Sequences were annotated with PyIR, a Python wrapper for IgBLAST v1.9, and V/J genes and CDR3 were assigned using IMGT germline references. Any read was removed if the V/J assignment was weak (E-value above 1e-6), the CDR3 was missing, or the read contained stop codons, out-of-frame junctions, or ambiguous translated residues. V3J clonotypes were defined by identical inferred V gene, J gene, and CDR3 amino acid sequence. Percentage overlap between repertoires was calculated by dividing the number of shared unique clonotypes by the size of the smaller repertoire. Three approaches were used to assess repertoire richness: RTK rarefaction, the Chao1 estimator, and Recon v2.1 estimates of unobserved clonotypes. OLGA was used to compute generation probabilities for all TCRbeta clonotypes that the gDNA method yielded from four donors. As stored in TCRdb, this immuneACCESS dataset retains in-frame rearrangements with V and J assigned. A fraction of the clones does not appear; measured against another copy, unresolved V genes explain less than half of the discrepancy, and the remainder lacks a known reason. Clone size and V and J calls were adopted from that table, with D and trimming inferred from the DNA. This sample gives around 550,000 clones in total; around 96% of them show up just once. The ten largest clones capture roughly 0.06% of the sample.

Note on this clone: Its cognate antigen has yet to be identified. Base quality data are lacking; no much larger clone is found one base away.

Healthy HIV-negative adults with no recently reported acute infections or vaccinations were included as donors. Every donor was a Caucasian adult residing in Nashville, Tennessee, USA. CD4+ T cells were enriched through magnetic negative selection, after which naive cells were positively selected on CD45RA and the remaining negative fraction served as the memory subset. Blood was obtained by leukapheresis, after which PBMCs were separated by Ficoll-Histopaque density gradient centrifugation and cryopreserved in liquid nitrogen vapor phase. Purity and quantity of every magnetically sorted T cell population were checked by analytical flow cytometry. Each sorted fraction had its genomic DNA isolated and then quantified by UV absorbance on a Nanodrop 2000c.

The source material was naive CD4+ T cells sorted from blood. The meaning of the sample's cell subset or site label: CD45RA+ positively selected. This TCR derives from a woman aged 30 to 39 in good health. Recombination connected TRBV28 to TRBJ1-1, with the identity of the D gene unclear. The base sequence is TGTGCCAGCAGTTTATTTAAGGTGTTCGCTTTCTTT. Its protein reads: CASSLFKVFAFF.